This is a list of T cell receptor beta chains from one sample in a study of T cell responses to AZD1222 COVID-19 vaccine. Profiling relied on immunoSEQ multiplex PCR, and the TCRdb table lists in-frame clones only, not all of them. The sample consists of more than 110,000 clones, roughly 92% of them appearing once. The sequencing used peripheral blood, collected on day 0 of AZD1222 vaccination. The source of these receptors is an adult in good health. Each CDR3 is given with its conserved first and last residue. Fields, in order: J gene, clone size, CDR3 length, D gene, V gene, CDR3 DNA, CDR3 protein. A D gene is named only where the DNA matches it firmly. Expanded clones are given a class, and other clones once, few, many or no size at all.

TRBJ2-7,once,18,TRBD2,TRBV10-3,TGTGCCATCAGTGAGTCGACTGAGCGGGGAGGGCGGGCCTACGAGCAGTACTTC,CAISESTERGGRAYEQYF
TRBJ2-5,NA,13,NA,TRBV5-4,TGTGCCAGCAGCTTGCCCACCCAAGAGACCCAGTACTTC,CASSLPTQETQYF
TRBJ2-1,NA,13,NA,TRBV7-7,TGTGCTAGCAGTCCATATGAGGGGCAGGGGACGATCTTC,CASSPYEGQGTIF
TRBJ1-5,NA,15,NA,TRBV6-5,TGTGCCAGCAGTTACACCACAGGGAGCGATCAGCCCCAGCATTTT,CASSYTTGSDQPQHF
TRBJ2-5,NA,14,NA,TRBV4-1,TGCGCCAGCAGCCAGGTTGGGGGGAGCAGGACCCAGTACTTC,CASSQVGGSRTQYF
TRBJ2-3,NA,13,NA,TRBV7-2,TGTGCCAGCAGCTTGGGGGAGAGGGATACGCAGTATTTT,CASSLGERDTQYF
TRBJ2-1,NA,15,NA,TRBV6-5,TGTGCCAGTCAGCGAGGGGGGACACCCTACAATGAGCAGTTCTTC,CASQRGGTPYNEQFF
TRBJ1-1,NA,11,TRBD1,TRBV20-1,TGCAGAACTGGAGGGACAGTTGAAGCTTTCTTT,CRTGGTVEAFF
TRBJ1-6,NA,16,NA,TRBV2,TGTGCCAGCAGCAACCGACAGAGCTCCTATAATTCACCCCTCCACTTT,CASSNRQSSYNSPLHF
TRBJ1-3,NA,17,TRBD1,TRBV10-2,TGCGCCAGCAGTCGCGGACAGGGGACCAGCTCTGGAAACACCATATATTTT,CASSRGQGTSSGNTIYF
TRBJ1-1,NA,13,NA,TRBV6-5,TGTGCCAGCAGTTTAAGGGGGAACACTGAAGCTTTCTTT,CASSLRGNTEAFF
TRBJ1-2,NA,14,NA,TRBV4-2,TGTGCCAGCAGCCAAGAAGAAACCTCCTATGGCTACACCTTC,CASSQEETSYGYTF
TRBJ2-1,NA,17,TRBD2,TRBV14,TGTGCCAGCAGCCCGAGACTAGCGGGGGGGGTGTACAATGAGCAGTTCTTC,CASSPRLAGGVYNEQFF
TRBJ2-7,NA,14,TRBD1,TRBV5-5,TGTGCCAGCAGAATGGACAGGGGTAATTACGAGCAGTACTTC,CASRMDRGNYEQYF
TRBJ2-7,NA,16,TRBD2,TRBV2,TGTGCCAGCAGTCTGGGACTAGCGGGGGGCGTATACGAGCAGTACTTC,CASSLGLAGGVYEQYF
TRBJ1-4,NA,12,NA,TRBV3-1/TRBV3-2,TGTGGCAGCAGGGGTGCCGATGAAAAACTGTTTTTT,CGSRGADEKLFF
TRBJ2-2,NA,16,TRBD1,TRBV24-1,TGTGCCACCAGTGATTACAGGCAGGGGGCGACCGGGGAGCTGTTTTTT,CATSDYRQGATGELFF
TRBJ2-2,NA,15,NA,TRBV19,TGTGCCAGTAGTACCAACGAGAAAAACACCGGGGAGCTGTTTTTT,CASSTNEKNTGELFF
TRBJ1-2,NA,14,TRBD1,TRBV5-1,TGCGCCAGCAGACCGGGACAGGGGGCGGGCGGCTACACCTTC,CASRPGQGAGGYTF
TRBJ2-2,NA,16,NA,TRBV27,TGTGCCAGCAGTTTAATCGGACTAACGGGGACCGGGGAGCTGTTTTTT,CASSLIGLTGTGELFF